A selection of T cell receptor beta chains follows, all from one sample in a study of blood T cell repertoires in COVID-19. Sequencing was performed with immunoSEQ multiplex PCR; in TCRdb, only in-frame clones are kept and a portion is missing. The sample records 150,000 or so clones, about three quarters being singletons. The specimen sequenced was peripheral blood. These receptor sequences come from a woman aged 45-65 years with active or convalescent COVID-19. The CDR3 runs from the conserved cysteine through the conserved F or W. D genes are given only for firm matches. For some rows the clone size is stated as once, few or many, or as a class when expanded; others skip it.

j_gene	abundance	v_gene	d_gene	CDR3nt	CDR3aa
TRBJ2-1	NA	TRBV5-6	TRBD2	TGTGCCAGCAGCTTTTCCGGGAGGAGGTCCTACAATGAGCAGTTCTTC	CASSFSGRRSYNEQFF
TRBJ1-1	NA	TRBV5-1	NA	TGCGCCAGCAGCTTGGGAAACAGGGCGAACACTGAAGCTTTCTTT	CASSLGNRANTEAFF
TRBJ1-4	NA	TRBV6-2/TRBV6-3	TRBD1	TGTGCCAGCAGTGACCGGGACAGGGTTGCACTGTTTTTT	CASSDRDRVALFF
TRBJ1-6	NA	TRBV19	NA	TGTGCCAGTAGCCAGGAGGGGAATAATTCACCCCTCCACTTT	CASSQEGNNSPLHF
TRBJ2-3	NA	TRBV11-2	TRBD1	TGTGCCAGCAGCTTAGCCTTCAGGGGGGATACGCAGTATTTT	CASSLAFRGDTQYF
TRBJ1-2	NA	TRBV6-2/TRBV6-3	TRBD1	TGTGCCAGCAGGCCTATCGGACAGGGGAACAATGGCTACACCTTC	CASRPIGQGNNGYTF
TRBJ1-1	few	TRBV7-2	NA	TGTGCCAGCAACGATCCACCGGGGGGTTTACGATCTGAAGCTTTCTTT	CASNDPPGGLRSEAFF
TRBJ2-1	NA	TRBV19	TRBD2	TGTGCCAGTAGTATAGGGCCGGGGCGGGGGACCTACAATGAGCAGTTCTTC	CASSIGPGRGTYNEQFF
TRBJ2-7	NA	TRBV7-9	TRBD1	TGTGCCAGCAGCCCCGACAGGGGAGCTTACGAGCAGTACTTC	CASSPDRGAYEQYF
TRBJ2-5	NA	TRBV9	NA	TGTGCCAGCAGCGGGGACTCCGGGGGTCTCCAGTACTTC	CASSGDSGGLQYF
TRBJ1-5	NA	TRBV5-5	NA	TGTGCCAGCAGCTTGGCTATAGGGGGCAATCAGCCCCAGCATTTT	CASSLAIGGNQPQHF
TRBJ1-2	NA	TRBV7-2	TRBD1	TGTGCCAGCAGCTTATCTACCGACAGGGGGCGCGTCTACACCTTC	CASSLSTDRGRVYTF
TRBJ2-3	NA	TRBV30	TRBD2	TGTGCCTGGAGTTGGGGTCTAGCGGGGGCCTTCACAGATACGCAGTATTTT	CAWSWGLAGAFTDTQYF
TRBJ1-1	few	TRBV11-2	NA	TGTGCCAGCAGCTTAGACAGGGATACTGAAGCTTTCTTT	CASSLDRDTEAFF
TRBJ1-2	NA	TRBV7-2	NA	TGTGCCAGCAGCTTAGCGAACCCCCCAGGAGGCTACACCTTC	CASSLANPPGGYTF
TRBJ2-2	NA	TRBV3-1/TRBV3-2	TRBD1	TGTGCCAGCAGCCAGGCCGGGACAGGGGGCCCCGGGGAGCTGTTTTTT	CASSQAGTGGPGELFF
TRBJ1-6	NA	TRBV19	NA	TGTGCCAGTAGTATCATACAGGTTAATTCACCCCTCCACTTT	CASSIIQVNSPLHF